The entry below gives a single TCR beta chain sequence along with its context. The V and J ends lost 5 bases and 4 bases respectively, with 11 bases between them. This CDR3 spans 13 amino acids. Germline CDR1 SGHTA, CDR2 FQGNSA. The record originates from a study of cytomegalovirus exposure and HLA in healthy donors. Amplification used 60 Vbeta primers and 13 Jbeta primers. TCRdb keeps only in-frame clones here, not all; method: immunoSEQ multiplex PCR. The sample records 170,000 or so clones, over 70% being singletons. The chain has TRBV7-2 and TRBJ2-5; a possible D gene is TRBD2 (6 bases). Sequencing input: PBMCs. This receptor was identified in a man aged 25-45 years in good health and CMV-seropositive. The CDR3 coding sequence is TGTGCCAGCAGCCCGGACGGGGGAGAGACCCAGTACTTC. Encoded protein: CASSPDGGETQYF. Together with reference TRBV7-2 and TRBJ2-5, the CDR3 gives the full variable domain: GAGVSQSPSNKVTEKGKDVELRCDPISGHTALYWYRQSLGQGLEFLIYFQGNSAPDKSGLPSDRFSAERTGGSVSTLTIQRTQQEDSAVYLCASSPDGGETQYFGPGTRLLVL.